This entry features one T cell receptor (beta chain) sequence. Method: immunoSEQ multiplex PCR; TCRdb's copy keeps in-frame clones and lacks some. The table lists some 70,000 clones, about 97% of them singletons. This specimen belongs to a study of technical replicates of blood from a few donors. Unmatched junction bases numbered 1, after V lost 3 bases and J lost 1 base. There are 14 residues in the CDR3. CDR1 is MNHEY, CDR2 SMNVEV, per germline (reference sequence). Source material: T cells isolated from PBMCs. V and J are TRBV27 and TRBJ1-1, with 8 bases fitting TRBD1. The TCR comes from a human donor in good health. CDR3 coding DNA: TGTGCCAGCAGTTTCCAGGGGGCGAACACTGAAGCTTTCTTT. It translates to CASSFQGANTEAFF.